A selection of T cell receptor beta chains follows, all from one sample in a study of blood T cell repertoires in COVID-19. Here immunoSEQ multiplex PCR was the method, and the copy in TCRdb shows in-frame clones only, minus some. The table includes 200,000 to 300,000 clones, around 90% detected once. Sequences were obtained from peripheral blood. These receptor sequences come from a man aged 60-69 years who had recovered from COVID-19. Both conserved end residues are part of each CDR3. Each record gives: CDR3 length, clone size, V gene, D gene, J gene, CDR3 protein, CDR3 DNA. The D gene is left open where the match is weak. Size is omitted from some rows. Given values are once, few, many or a class for expanded clones.

>15|.|TRBV7-8|.|TRBJ2-7
CASSFPGIVNYEQYF
TGTGCCAGCAGCTTTCCCGGGATAGTTAACTACGAGCAGTACTTC
>16|.|TRBV5-8|.|TRBJ1-2
CASSWRGAEATYGYTF
TGTGCCAGCAGCTGGAGAGGCGCCGAAGCCACCTATGGCTACACCTTC
>15|.|TRBV19|.|TRBJ2-7
CASSMGGPYPIEQYF
TGTGCCAGTAGTATGGGGGGACCCTATCCTATCGAGCAGTACTTC
>14|.|TRBV5-4|.|TRBJ1-1
CASINRQGNTEAFF
TGTGCCAGCATCAACCGGCAGGGGAACACTGAAGCTTTCTTT
>16|.|TRBV9|.|TRBJ1-3
CASSVVSRGSGNTIYF
TGTGCCAGCAGCGTAGTAAGTCGGGGCTCTGGAAACACCATATATTTT
>18|.|TRBV4-2|TRBD2|TRBJ2-3
CASSQDPTGTSGTDTQYF
TGTGCCAGCAGCCAAGACCCAACCGGGACTAGCGGCACAGATACGCAGTATTTT
>14|.|TRBV7-2|.|TRBJ2-5
CASSLNSLAGTQYF
TGTGCCAGCAGCTTAAACTCCCTCGCGGGGACCCAGTACTTC
>15|.|TRBV27|TRBD1|TRBJ1-2
CASSFLGTVKDGYTF
TGTGCCAGCAGTTTCCTCGGGACAGTTAAGGATGGCTACACCTTC
>22|once|TRBV27|.|TRBJ1-5
CASSFHRPLTREQGGGNQPQHF
TGTGCCAGCAGTTTCCATCGACCGCTTACCCGAGAACAGGGTGGGGGCAATCAGCCCCAGCATTTT
>14|.|TRBV28|.|TRBJ1-2
CASSLDGAPLGYTF
TGTGCCAGCAGTTTAGATGGGGCCCCGCTCGGCTACACCTTC
>15|.|TRBV7-9|TRBD1|TRBJ2-2
CASSGQGANTGELFF
TGTGCCAGCAGCGGACAGGGGGCGAACACCGGGGAGCTGTTTTTT
>15|.|TRBV10-2|.|TRBJ1-4
CASSEPGRDNEKLFF
TGCGCCAGCAGTGAGCCGGGGAGGGATAATGAAAAACTGTTTTTT
>15|.|TRBV9|TRBD2|TRBJ2-1
CASSGTSASYNEQFF
TGTGCCAGCAGCGGGACTAGCGCGTCCTACAATGAGCAGTTCTTC
>14|.|TRBV28|.|TRBJ1-4
CASSLVRSNEKLFF
TGTGCCAGCAGTTTAGTGCGGAGTAATGAAAAACTGTTTTTT
>16|.|TRBV9|TRBD2|TRBJ2-5
CASSVPSSGGQETQYF
TGTGCCAGCAGCGTACCCTCCAGCGGGGGACAAGAGACCCAGTACTTC
>15|.|TRBV5-1|.|TRBJ2-1
CASTPYRPGYNEQFF
TGCGCCAGCACCCCCTATAGGCCAGGGTACAATGAGCAGTTCTTC
>15|.|TRBV6-5|.|TRBJ2-7
CASSYWGGRLYEQYF
TGTGCCAGCAGTTACTGGGGGGGCCGACTTTACGAGCAGTACTTC
>15|.|TRBV5-1|.|TRBJ2-3
CASSLDPPGQDTQYF
TGCGCCAGCAGCTTGGATCCCCCAGGGCAGGATACGCAGTATTTT
>14|.|TRBV5-1|.|TRBJ1-1
CASSRADQGREAFF
TGCGCCAGCAGCCGCGCAGATCAGGGGCGGGAAGCTTTCTTT
>15|few|TRBV5-6|TRBD1|TRBJ2-2
CASSLQGQGAGELFF
TGTGCCAGCAGCTTGCAAGGACAGGGGGCCGGGGAGCTGTTTTTT
>14|.|TRBV3-1/TRBV3-2|.|TRBJ1-4
CASSQSQYYEKLFF
TGTGCCAGCAGCCAGTCCCAGTATTATGAAAAACTGTTTTTT
>16|.|TRBV6-5|.|TRBJ2-2
CASSYGREVTGGELFF
TGTGCCAGCAGTTACGGTAGAGAGGTAACCGGTGGGGAGCTGTTTTTT
>15|.|TRBV28|.|TRBJ2-1
CASSPDTRPNNEQFF
TGTGCCAGCAGTCCAGACACCAGACCAAACAATGAGCAGTTCTTC
>14|.|TRBV18|.|TRBJ1-4
CASSPPLSNEKLFF
TGTGCCAGCTCACCACCTCTTTCGAATGAAAAACTGTTTTTT
>16|.|TRBV5-1|TRBD2|TRBJ2-3
CASSQLAGGSTDTQYF
TGCGCCAGCAGCCAGCTAGCGGGGGGAAGCACAGATACGCAGTATTTT
>13|few|TRBV18|.|TRBJ2-7
CASSPAGSYEQYF
TGTGCCAGCTCACCGGCAGGGTCCTACGAGCAGTACTTC
>15|.|TRBV24-1|TRBD1|TRBJ2-4
CATSSGQGEIDIQYF
TGTGCCACCAGTTCCGGACAGGGGGAGATAGACATTCAGTACTTC
>17|.|TRBV9|TRBD2|TRBJ2-1
CASSAGGGLLSYNEQFF
TGTGCCAGCAGCGCGGGAGGGGGGCTTCTTTCGTACAATGAGCAGTTCTTC
>12|.|TRBV24-1|.|TRBJ1-1
CATGGAGTEAFF
TGTGCCACGGGAGGGGCAGGCACTGAAGCTTTCTTT
>15|.|TRBV7-2|.|TRBJ2-1
CASSLLVLSLTEQFF
TGTGCCAGCAGCTTACTAGTTCTAAGCCTCACTGAGCAGTTCTTC
>16|.|TRBV24-1|TRBD2|TRBJ2-7
CATRRRRGFSSYEQYF
TGTGCCACCAGAAGGAGGCGGGGGTTTAGCTCCTACGAGCAGTACTTC
>15|.|TRBV28|TRBD2|TRBJ2-3
CASSPSGGWEDTQYF
TGTGCCAGCAGCCCTAGCGGGGGTTGGGAAGATACGCAGTATTTT
>13|.|TRBV28|.|TRBJ2-3
CASRPGGTDTQYF
TGTGCCAGCAGACCCGGGGGCACAGATACGCAGTATTTT
>16|.|TRBV19|TRBD2|TRBJ2-7
CASSILSGGPTYEQYF
TGTGCCAGTAGTATTTTGAGCGGGGGGCCTACCTACGAGCAGTACTTC
>17|.|TRBV24-1|TRBD1|TRBJ1-4
CATSDPRTGEGNEKLFF
TGTGCCACCAGTGATCCCCGAACAGGGGAAGGGAATGAAAAACTGTTTTTT
>14|.|TRBV12-5|.|TRBJ1-2
CASGLVLSNYGYTF
TGTGCTAGTGGTTTGGTACTAAGTAACTATGGCTACACCTTC
>16|.|TRBV5-6|.|TRBJ1-1
CASSRTGLGPNTEAFF
TGTGCCAGCAGCAGAACAGGGTTGGGGCCGAACACTGAAGCTTTCTTT
>14|.|TRBV27|.|TRBJ1-5
CASSAAGTHQPQHF
TGTGCCAGCAGTGCGGCCGGGACACATCAGCCCCAGCATTTT
>13|.|TRBV6-5|.|TRBJ1-1
CASSYNRLTEAFF
TGTGCCAGCAGTTATAACAGGCTCACTGAAGCTTTCTTT
>14|.|TRBV18|.|TRBJ2-5
CASSPGDKGETQYF
TGTGCCAGCTCACCGGGGGACAAAGGGGAGACCCAGTACTTC
>14|.|TRBV19|.|TRBJ2-3
CASSLGLNTDTQYF
TGTGCCAGTAGTTTGGGACTGAACACAGATACGCAGTATTTT
>15|.|TRBV5-6|.|TRBJ2-5
CASSRTGHGEETQYF
TGTGCCAGCAGTCGAACGGGACACGGGGAAGAGACCCAGTACTTC
>14|.|TRBV3-1/TRBV3-2|.|TRBJ2-1
CASSQAFRVGEQFF
TGTGCCAGCAGCCAAGCATTCCGTGTCGGTGAGCAGTTCTTC
>15|.|TRBV5-1|.|TRBJ2-7
CASSLAVRIPYEQYF
TGCGCCAGCAGCTTGGCCGTCAGAATTCCCTACGAGCAGTACTTC
>13|.|TRBV5-1|.|TRBJ2-5
CASSPRAQETQYF
TGCGCCAGCAGCCCCAGGGCCCAAGAGACCCAGTACTTC
>16|.|TRBV3-1/TRBV3-2|TRBD2|TRBJ2-2
CASSQGTSGGHGELFF
TGTGCCAGCAGCCAAGGGACTAGCGGGGGGCACGGGGAGCTGTTTTTT
>16|.|TRBV5-1|TRBD2|TRBJ2-1
CASSLGASGGPNEQFF
TGCGCCAGCAGCTTGGGGGCTAGCGGGGGTCCCAATGAGCAGTTCTTC
>12|.|TRBV12-3/TRBV12-4|.|TRBJ1-1
CASSFSGTEAFF
TGTGCCAGCAGTTTTTCGGGGACTGAAGCTTTCTTT
>13|.|TRBV12-3/TRBV12-4|TRBD1|TRBJ2-4
CASRGTGPNIQYF
TGTGCCAGCCGGGGGACAGGGCCAAACATTCAGTACTTC
>13|.|TRBV5-6|.|TRBJ1-1
CASGIRENTEAFF
TGTGCCAGCGGAATCAGGGAAAACACTGAAGCTTTCTTT
>15|.|TRBV4-2|TRBD2|TRBJ2-3
CASSLIAGAEDTQYF
TGTGCCAGCAGTCTTATAGCGGGGGCTGAAGATACGCAGTATTTT
>18|once|TRBV9|TRBD2|TRBJ2-5
CASSVGGLAGVAQETQYF
TGTGCCAGCAGCGTAGGGGGACTAGCGGGGGTCGCACAAGAGACCCAGTACTTC
>14|.|TRBV2|TRBD1|TRBJ1-5
CASRDREGNQPQHF
TGTGCCAGCAGGGACAGGGAAGGCAATCAGCCCCAGCATTTT
>16|.|TRBV19|.|TRBJ2-2
CASSMLGAQNTGELFF
TGTGCCAGTAGTATGTTGGGGGCACAGAACACCGGGGAGCTGTTTTTT
>18|.|TRBV27|TRBD2|TRBJ2-2
CASSFQLAGYTNTGELFF
TGTGCCAGCAGTTTTCAGCTAGCGGGGTATACGAACACCGGGGAGCTGTTTTTT
>15|.|TRBV19|.|TRBJ2-3
CASNVEEGGTDTQYF
TGTGCCAGTAACGTGGAGGAGGGAGGCACAGATACGCAGTATTTT
>16|.|TRBV18|.|TRBJ2-3
CASSPIRTATTDTQYF
TGTGCCAGCTCACCGATTAGGACAGCAACCACAGATACGCAGTATTTT